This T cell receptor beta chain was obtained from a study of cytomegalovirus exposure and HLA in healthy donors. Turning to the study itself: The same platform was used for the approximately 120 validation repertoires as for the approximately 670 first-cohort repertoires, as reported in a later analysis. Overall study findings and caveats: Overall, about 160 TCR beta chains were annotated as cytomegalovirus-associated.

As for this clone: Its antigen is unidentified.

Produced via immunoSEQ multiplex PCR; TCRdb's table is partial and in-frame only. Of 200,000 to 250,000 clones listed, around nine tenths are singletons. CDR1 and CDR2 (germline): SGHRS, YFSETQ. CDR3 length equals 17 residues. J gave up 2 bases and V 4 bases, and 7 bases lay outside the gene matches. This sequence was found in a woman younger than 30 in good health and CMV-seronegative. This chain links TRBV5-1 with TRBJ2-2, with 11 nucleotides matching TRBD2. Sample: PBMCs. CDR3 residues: CASSPGLAVINTGELFF. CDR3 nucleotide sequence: TGCGCCAGCAGCCCGGGACTAGCGGTCATCAACACCGGGGAGCTGTTTTTT.